Reported below is one T cell receptor (beta chain). Its antigen is currently unknown. The data were obtained in a study of cytomegalovirus exposure and HLA in healthy donors. Researchers ran the PCR with 60 Vbeta and 13 Jbeta primers. Profiled with immunoSEQ multiplex PCR; TCRdb holds only in-frame clones, not every one. The sample lists 150,000 to 200,000 clones, approximately 65% occurring once. Germline CDR1 is SNHLY and CDR2 is FYNNEI. This CDR3 has 15 residues. The V gene lost 6 bases and the J gene lost 0 bases, with 15 bases spanning the gap. General study points: Altogether, some 170 TCR beta chains were recorded as cytomegalovirus-associated. Segments of the TCR beta V type were, in most cases, productive about 87% or about 30% of the time in an earlier analysis.

This TCR derives from a man between 35 and 55 years old in good health and CMV-seronegative. Sequenced: PBMCs. V is TRBV2 and J is TRBJ2-7, with D tentatively TRBD2 (5 bases). The chain's CDR3 is CASRLTERSSYEQYF. The CDR3, as DNA: TGTGCCAGCAGACTGACCGAGCGGAGCTCCTACGAGCAGTACTTC.